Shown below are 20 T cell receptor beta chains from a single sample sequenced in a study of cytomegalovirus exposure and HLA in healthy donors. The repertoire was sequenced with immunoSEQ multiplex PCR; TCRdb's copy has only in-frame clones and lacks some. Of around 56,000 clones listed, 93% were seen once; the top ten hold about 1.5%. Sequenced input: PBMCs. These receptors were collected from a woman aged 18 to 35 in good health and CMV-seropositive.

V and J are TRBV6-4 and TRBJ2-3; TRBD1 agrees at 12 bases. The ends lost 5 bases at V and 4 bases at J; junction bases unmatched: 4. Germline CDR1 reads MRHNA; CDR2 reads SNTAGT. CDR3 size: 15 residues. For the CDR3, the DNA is TGTGCCAGCAGTTTGGGACAGGGGGCCGCAGATACGCAGTATTTT. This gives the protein CASSLGQGAADTQYF.

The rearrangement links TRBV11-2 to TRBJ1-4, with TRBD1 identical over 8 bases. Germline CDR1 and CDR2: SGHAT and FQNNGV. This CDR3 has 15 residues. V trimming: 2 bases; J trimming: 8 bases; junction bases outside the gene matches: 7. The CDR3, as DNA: TGTGCCAGCAGCTTAATGGACAGGGAGAACGAAAAACTGTTTTTT. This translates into CASSLMDRENEKLFF.

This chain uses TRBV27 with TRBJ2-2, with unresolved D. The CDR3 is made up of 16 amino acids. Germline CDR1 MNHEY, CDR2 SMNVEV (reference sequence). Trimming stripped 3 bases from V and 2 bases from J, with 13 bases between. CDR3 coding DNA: TGTGCCAGCAGTTTTACGCGGCCGCCAAACACCGGGGAGCTGTTTTTT. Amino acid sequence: CASSFTRPPNTGELFF.

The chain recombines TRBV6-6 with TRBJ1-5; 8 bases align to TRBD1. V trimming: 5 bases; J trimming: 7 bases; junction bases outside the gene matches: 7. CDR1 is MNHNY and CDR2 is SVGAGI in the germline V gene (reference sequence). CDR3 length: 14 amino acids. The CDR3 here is CASSLPGGGQPQHF. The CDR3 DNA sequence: TGTGCCAGCAGTCTACCAGGGGGCGGGCAGCCCCAGCATTTT.

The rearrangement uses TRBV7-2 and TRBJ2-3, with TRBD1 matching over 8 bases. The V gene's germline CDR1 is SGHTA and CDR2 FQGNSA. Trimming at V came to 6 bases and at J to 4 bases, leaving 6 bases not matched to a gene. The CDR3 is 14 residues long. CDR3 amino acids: CASSKQGAPDTQYF. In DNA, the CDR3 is TGTGCCAGCAGTAAGCAGGGGGCCCCAGATACGCAGTATTTT.

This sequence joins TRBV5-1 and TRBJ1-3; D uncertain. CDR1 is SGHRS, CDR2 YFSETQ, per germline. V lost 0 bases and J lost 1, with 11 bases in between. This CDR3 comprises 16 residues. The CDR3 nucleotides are TGCGCCAGCAGCTTGGATGGAGATACGTCTGGAAACACCATATATTTT. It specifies CASSLDGDTSGNTIYF.

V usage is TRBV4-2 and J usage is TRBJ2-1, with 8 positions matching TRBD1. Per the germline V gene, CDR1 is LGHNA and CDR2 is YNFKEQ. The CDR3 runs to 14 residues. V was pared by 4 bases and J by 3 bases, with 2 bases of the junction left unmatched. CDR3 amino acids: CASSPTGGYNEQFF. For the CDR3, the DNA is TGTGCCAGCAGCCCCACAGGGGGCTACAATGAGCAGTTCTTC.

The CDR3 protein is CASRSGSSTDTQYF. The CDR3 coding sequence is TGTGCCAGCAGGTCGGGTTCTAGCACAGATACGCAGTATTTT. The gene calls are TRBV25-1 and TRBJ2-3; unclear D gene. Germline CDR1 MGHDK, CDR2 SYGVNS. Trimming removed 6 bases from V and 0 bases from J, with 10 bases in between. The CDR3 covers 14 residues.

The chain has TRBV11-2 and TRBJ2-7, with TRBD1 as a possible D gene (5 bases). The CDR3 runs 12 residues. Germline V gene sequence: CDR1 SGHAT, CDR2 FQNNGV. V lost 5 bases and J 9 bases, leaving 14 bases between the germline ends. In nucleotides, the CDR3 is TGTGCCAGCAGCCCGACAGCGAGTTTGCAGTACTTC. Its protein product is CASSPTASLQYF.

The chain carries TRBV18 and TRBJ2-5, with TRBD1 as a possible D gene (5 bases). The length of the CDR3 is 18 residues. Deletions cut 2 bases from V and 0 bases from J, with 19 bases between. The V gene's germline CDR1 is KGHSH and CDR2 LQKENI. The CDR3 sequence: CASSPKNPRDLYQETQYF. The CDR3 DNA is TGTGCCAGCTCACCAAAGAACCCCAGGGATTTGTACCAAGAGACCCAGTACTTC.

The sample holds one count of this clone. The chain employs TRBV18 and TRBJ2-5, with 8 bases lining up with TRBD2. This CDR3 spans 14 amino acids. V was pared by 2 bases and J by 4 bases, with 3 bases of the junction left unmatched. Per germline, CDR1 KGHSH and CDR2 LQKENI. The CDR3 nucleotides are TGTGCCAGCTCACCAGGTGCGGGGGGAGAGACCCAGTACTTC. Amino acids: CASSPGAGGETQYF.

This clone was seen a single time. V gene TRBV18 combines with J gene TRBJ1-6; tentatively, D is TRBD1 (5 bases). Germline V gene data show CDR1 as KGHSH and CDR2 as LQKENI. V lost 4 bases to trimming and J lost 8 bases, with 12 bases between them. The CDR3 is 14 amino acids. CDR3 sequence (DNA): TGTGCCAGCTCACAAATGTCCAGGGATTCACCCCTCCACTTT. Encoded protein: CASSQMSRDSPLHF.

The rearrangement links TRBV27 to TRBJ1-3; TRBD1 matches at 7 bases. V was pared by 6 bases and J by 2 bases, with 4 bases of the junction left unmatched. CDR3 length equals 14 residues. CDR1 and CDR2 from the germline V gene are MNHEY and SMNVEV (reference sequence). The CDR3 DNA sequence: TGTGCCAGCAGGCCCAGGGGGACTGGAAACACCATATATTTT. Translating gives CASRPRGTGNTIYF.

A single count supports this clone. Written as DNA, the CDR3 is TGCGCCAGCAGCTTGGCGGGATTCCAAGAGACCCAGTACTTC. This gives the protein CASSLAGFQETQYF. The chain combines TRBV5-1 with TRBJ2-5, with D possibly being TRBD2 (5 bases). The CDR3 is made up of 14 amino acids. V was trimmed by 0 bases and J by 1 base, leaving 7 bases between them. Germline V gives CDR1 SGHRS, CDR2 YFSETQ.

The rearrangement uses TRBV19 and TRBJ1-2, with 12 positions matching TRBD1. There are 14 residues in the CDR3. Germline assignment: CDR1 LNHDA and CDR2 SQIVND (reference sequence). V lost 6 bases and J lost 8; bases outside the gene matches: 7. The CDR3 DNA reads TGTGCCAGTAGGGACGGGACAGGGGGCGAGGGCTACACCTTC. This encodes CASRDGTGGEGYTF.

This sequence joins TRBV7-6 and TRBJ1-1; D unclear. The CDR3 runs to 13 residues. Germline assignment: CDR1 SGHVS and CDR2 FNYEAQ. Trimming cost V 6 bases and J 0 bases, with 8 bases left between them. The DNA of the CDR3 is TGTGCCAGCAGGGGCTACATGAACACTGAAGCTTTCTTT. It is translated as CASRGYMNTEAFF. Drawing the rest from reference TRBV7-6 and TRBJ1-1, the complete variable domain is GAGVSQSPRYKVTKRGQDVALRCDPISGHVSLYWYRQALGQGPEFLTYFNYEAQQDKSGLPNDRFSAERPEGSISTLTIQRTEQRDSAMYRCASRGYMNTEAFFGQGTRLTVV.

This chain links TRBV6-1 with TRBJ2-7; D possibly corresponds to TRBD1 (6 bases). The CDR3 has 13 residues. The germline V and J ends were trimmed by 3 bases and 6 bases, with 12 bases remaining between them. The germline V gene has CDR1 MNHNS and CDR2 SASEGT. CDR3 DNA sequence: TGTGCCAGCAGTGATCACAGGGCCTCCGAGCAGTACTTC. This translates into CASSDHRASEQYF.

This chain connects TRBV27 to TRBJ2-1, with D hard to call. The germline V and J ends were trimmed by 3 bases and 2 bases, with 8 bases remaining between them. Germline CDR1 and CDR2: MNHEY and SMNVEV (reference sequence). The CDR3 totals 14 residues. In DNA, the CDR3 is TGTGCCAGCAGTTTCAGGTGGACCTACAATGAGCAGTTCTTC. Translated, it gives CASSFRWTYNEQFF.

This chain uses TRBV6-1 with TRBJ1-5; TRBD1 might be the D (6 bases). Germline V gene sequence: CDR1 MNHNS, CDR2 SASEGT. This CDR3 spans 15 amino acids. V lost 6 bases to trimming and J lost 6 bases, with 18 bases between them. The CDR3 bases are TGTGCCAGCAGCGTTACACAGGGTAGTAGTCAGCCCCAGCATTTT. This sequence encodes CASSVTQGSSQPQHF.

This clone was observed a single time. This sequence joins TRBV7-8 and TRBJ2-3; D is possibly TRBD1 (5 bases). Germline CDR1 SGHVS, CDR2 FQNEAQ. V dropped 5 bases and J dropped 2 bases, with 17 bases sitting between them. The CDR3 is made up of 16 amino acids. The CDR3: CASSPGMADLTDTQYF. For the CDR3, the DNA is TGTGCCAGCAGCCCAGGGATGGCGGACCTCACAGATACGCAGTATTTT.